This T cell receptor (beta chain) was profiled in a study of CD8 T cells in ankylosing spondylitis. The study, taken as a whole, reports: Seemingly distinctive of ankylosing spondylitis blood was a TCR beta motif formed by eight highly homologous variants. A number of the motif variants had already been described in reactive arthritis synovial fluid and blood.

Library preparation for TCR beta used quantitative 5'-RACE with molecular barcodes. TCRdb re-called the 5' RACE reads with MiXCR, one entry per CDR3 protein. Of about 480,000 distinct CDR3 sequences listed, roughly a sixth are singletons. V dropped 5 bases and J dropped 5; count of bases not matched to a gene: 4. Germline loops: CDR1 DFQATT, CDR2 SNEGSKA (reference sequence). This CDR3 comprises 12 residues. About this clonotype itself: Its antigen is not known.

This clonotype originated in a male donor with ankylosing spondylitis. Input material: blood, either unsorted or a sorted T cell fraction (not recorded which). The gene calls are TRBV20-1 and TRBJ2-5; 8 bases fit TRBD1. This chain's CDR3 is CSAGQGMETQYF. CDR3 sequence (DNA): TGCAGTGCTGGACAGGGAATGGAGACCCAGTACTTC.